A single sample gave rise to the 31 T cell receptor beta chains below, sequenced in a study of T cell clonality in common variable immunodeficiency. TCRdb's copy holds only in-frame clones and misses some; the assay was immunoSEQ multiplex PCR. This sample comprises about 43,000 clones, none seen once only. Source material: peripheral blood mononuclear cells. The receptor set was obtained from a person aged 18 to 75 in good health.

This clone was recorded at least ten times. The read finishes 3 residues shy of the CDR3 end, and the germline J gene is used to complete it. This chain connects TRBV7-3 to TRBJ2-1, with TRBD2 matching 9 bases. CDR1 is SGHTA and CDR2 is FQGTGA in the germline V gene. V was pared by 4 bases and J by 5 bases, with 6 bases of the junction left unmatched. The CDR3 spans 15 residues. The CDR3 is CASSSSGGRDNEQFF. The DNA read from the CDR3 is TGTGCCAGCAGCTCTAGCGGCGGGAGGGACAATGAG.

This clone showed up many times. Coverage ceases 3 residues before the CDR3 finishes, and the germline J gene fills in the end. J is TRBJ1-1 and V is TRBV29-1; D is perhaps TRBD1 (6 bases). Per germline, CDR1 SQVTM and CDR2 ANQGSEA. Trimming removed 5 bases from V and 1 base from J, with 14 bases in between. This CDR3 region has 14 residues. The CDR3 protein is CSVLRGGGNTEAFF. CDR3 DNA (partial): TGCAGCGTTCTGAGGGGGGGAGGGAACACTGAA.

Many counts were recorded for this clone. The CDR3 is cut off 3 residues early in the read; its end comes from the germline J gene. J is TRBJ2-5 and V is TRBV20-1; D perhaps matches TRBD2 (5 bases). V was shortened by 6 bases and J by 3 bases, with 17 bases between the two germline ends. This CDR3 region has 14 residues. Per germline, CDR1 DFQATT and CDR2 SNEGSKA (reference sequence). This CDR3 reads CSAAAGSWEETQYF. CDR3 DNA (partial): TGCAGTGCCGCGGCGGGTAGTTGGGAAGAGACC.

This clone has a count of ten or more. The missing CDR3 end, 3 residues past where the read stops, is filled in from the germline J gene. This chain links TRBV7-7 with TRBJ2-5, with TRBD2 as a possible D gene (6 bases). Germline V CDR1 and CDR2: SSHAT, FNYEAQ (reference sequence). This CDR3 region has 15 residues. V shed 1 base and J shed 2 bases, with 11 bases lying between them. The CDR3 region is CASSLGVSGQETQYF. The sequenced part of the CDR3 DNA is TGTGCCAGCAGCTTAGGGGTTAGCGGACAAGAGACC. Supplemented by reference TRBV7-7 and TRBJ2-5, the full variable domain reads GAGVSQSPRYKVTKRGQDVTLRCDPISSHATLYWYQQALGQGPEFLTYFNYEAQPDKSGLPSDRFSAERPEGSISTLTIQRTEQRDSAMYRCASSLGVSGQETQYFGPGTRLLVL.

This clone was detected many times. CDR3 bases read: TGTGCCTGGAGTATTCGAGCGGGCACCGGGGCCAACGTC. Residues: CAWSIRAGTGANV. The entire CDR3 protein is CAWSIRAGTGANVLTF. The chain carries TRBV30 and TRBJ2-6, with D maybe TRBD2 (6 bases). The sequence runs out 3 residues before the end of the CDR3; the remainder is reconstructed from the germline J gene. This CDR3 is built from 16 residues. V dropped 2 bases and J dropped 4 bases, with 15 bases sitting between them. Germline V CDR1 and CDR2: GTSNPN, SVGIG (reference sequence).

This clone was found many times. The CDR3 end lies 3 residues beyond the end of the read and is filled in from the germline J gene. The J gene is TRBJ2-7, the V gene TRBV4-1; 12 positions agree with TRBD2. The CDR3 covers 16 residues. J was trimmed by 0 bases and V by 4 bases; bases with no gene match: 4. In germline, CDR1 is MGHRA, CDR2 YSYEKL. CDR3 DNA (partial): TGCGCCAGCAGCCTTCTAGCGGGAGGGCCCTCCTACGAG. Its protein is CASSLLAGGPSYE. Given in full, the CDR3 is CASSLLAGGPSYEQYF.

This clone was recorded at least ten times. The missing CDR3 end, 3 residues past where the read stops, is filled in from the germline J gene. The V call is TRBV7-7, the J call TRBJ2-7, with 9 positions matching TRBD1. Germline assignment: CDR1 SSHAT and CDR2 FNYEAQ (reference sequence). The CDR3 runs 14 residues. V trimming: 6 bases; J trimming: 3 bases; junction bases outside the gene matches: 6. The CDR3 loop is CASSYGTGNYEQYF. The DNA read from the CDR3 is TGTGCCAGCAGTTATGGGACAGGGAACTACGAG.

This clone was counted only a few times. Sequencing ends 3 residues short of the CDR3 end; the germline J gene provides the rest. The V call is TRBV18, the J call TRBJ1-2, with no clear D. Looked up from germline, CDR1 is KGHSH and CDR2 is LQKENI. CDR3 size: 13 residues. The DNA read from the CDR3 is TGTGCCAGCTCCCCGGAGGGTATAAACATC. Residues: CASSPEGINI. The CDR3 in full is CASSPEGINIYTF.

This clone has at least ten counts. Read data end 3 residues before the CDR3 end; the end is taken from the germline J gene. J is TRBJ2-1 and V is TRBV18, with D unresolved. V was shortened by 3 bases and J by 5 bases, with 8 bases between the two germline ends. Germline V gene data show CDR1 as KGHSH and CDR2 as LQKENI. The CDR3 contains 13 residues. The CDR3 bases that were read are TGTGCCAGCTCACCCGCTAGTCACAATGAG. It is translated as CASSPASHNE. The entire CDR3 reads CASSPASHNEQFF.

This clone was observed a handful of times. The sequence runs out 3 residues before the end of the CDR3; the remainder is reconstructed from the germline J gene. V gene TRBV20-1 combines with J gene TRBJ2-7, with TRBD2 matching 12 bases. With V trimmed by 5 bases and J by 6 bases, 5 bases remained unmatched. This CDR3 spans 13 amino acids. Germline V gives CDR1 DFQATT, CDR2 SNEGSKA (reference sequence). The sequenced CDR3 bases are TGCAGTGCTCGGACTAGCGGGATCGGCGAG. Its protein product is CSARTSGIGE. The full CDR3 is CSARTSGIGEQYF.

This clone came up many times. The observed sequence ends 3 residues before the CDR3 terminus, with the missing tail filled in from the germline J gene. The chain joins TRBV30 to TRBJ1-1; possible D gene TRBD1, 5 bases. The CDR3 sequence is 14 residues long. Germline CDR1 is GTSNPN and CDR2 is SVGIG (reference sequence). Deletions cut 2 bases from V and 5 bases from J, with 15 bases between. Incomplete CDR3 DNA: TGTGCCTGGAGTTTGGGGGGAAGGGAAACTGAA. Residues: CAWSLGGRETE. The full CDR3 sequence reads CAWSLGGRETEAFF.

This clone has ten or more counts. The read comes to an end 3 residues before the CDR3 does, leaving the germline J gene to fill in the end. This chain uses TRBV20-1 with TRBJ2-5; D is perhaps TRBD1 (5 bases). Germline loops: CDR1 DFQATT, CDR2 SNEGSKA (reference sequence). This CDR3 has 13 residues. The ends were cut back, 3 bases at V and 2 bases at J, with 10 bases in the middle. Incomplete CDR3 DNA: TGCAGTGCTAGGGGGCCACCACAAGAGACC. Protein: CSARGPPQET. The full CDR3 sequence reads CSARGPPQETQYF.

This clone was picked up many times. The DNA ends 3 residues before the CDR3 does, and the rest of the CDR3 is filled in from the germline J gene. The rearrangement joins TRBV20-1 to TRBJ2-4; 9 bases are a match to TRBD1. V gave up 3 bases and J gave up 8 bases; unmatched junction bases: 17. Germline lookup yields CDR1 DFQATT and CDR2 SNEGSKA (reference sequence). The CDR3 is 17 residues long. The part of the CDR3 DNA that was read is TGCAGTGCTAGGTTCCCCCCCGGGACAGGGAGGGTGGACATT. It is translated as CSARFPPGTGRVDI. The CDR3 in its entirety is CSARFPPGTGRVDIQYF.

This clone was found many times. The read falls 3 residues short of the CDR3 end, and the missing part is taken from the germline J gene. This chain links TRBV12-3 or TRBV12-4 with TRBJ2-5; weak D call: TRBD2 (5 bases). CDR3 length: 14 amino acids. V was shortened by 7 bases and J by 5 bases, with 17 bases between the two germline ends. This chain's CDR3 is CASTPVEAGETQYF. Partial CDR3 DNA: TGTGCCAGCACCCCCGTGGAGGCCGGGGAGACC.

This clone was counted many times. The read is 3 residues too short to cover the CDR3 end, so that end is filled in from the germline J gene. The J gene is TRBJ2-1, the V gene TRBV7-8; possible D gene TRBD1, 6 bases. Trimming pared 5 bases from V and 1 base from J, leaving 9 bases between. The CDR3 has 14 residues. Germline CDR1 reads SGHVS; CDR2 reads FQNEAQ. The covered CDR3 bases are TGTGCCAGCAGCCCTACAGGGTCCTACAATGAG. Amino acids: CASSPTGSYNE. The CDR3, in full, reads CASSPTGSYNEQFF.

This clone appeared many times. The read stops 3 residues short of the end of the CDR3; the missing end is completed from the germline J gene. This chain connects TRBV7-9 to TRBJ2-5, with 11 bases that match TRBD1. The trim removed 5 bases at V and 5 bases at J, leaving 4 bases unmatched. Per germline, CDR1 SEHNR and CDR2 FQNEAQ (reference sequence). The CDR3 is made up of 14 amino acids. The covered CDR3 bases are TGTGCCAGCAGCATGGGGACAGGGGGGGAGACC. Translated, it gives CASSMGTGGET. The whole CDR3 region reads CASSMGTGGETQYF.

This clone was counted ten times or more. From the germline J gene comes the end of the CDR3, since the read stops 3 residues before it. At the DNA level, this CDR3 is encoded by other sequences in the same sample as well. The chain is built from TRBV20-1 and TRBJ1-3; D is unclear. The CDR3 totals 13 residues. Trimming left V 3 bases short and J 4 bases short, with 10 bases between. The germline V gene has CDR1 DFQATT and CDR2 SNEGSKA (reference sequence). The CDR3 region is CSARAEGGNTIYF. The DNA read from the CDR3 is TGCAGTGCTAGGGCCGAAGGGGGAAACACC.

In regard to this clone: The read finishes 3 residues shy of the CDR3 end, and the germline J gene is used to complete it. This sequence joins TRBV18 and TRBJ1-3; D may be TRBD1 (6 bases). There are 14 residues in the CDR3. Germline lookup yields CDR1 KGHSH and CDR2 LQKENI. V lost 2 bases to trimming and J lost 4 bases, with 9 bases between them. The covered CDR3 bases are TGTGCCAGCTCACCAGAGGGGACAGGAAACACC. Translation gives CASSPEGTGNT. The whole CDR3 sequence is CASSPEGTGNTIYF.

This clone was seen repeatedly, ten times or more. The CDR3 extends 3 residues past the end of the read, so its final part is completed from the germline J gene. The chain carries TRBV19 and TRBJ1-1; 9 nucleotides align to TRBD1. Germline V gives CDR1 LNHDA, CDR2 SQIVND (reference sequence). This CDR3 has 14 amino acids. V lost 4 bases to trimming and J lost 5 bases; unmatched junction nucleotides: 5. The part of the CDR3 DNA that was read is TGTGCCAGTAGTAGCGGGACAGGGTTGACTGAA. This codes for CASSSGTGLTE. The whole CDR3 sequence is CASSSGTGLTEAFF.

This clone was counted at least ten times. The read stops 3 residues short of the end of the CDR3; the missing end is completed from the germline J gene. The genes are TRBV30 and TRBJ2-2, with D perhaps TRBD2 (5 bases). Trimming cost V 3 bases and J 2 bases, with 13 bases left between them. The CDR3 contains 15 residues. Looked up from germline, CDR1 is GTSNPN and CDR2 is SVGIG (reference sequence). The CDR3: CAWSPPGINTGELFF. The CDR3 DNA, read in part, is TGTGCCTGGAGCCCCCCGGGGATCAACACCGGGGAG.

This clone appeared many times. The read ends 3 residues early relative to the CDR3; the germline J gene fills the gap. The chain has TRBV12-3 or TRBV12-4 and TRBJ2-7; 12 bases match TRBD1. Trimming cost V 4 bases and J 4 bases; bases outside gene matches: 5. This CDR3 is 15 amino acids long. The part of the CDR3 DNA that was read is TGTGCCAGCAGTTCCACGGGACAGGGGGCATACGAG. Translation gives CASSSTGQGAYE. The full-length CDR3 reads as CASSSTGQGAYEQYF.

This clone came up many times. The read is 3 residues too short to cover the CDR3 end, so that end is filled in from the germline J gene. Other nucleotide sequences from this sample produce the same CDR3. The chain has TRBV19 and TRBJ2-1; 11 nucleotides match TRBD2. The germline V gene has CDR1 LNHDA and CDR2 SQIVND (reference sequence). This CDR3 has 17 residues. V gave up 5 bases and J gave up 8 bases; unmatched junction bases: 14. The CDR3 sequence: CASSLRLAGRTFYEQFF. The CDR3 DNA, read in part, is TGTGCCAGTAGTCTCCGACTAGCGGGACGTACGTTCTATGAG.

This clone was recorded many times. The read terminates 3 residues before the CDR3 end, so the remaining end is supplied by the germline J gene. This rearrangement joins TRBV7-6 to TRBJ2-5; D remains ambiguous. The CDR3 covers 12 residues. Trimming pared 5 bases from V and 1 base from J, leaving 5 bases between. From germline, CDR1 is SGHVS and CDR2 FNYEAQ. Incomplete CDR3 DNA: TGTGCCAGCAGCCCTTCCCAAGAGACC. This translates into CASSPSQET. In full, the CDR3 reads CASSPSQETQYF.

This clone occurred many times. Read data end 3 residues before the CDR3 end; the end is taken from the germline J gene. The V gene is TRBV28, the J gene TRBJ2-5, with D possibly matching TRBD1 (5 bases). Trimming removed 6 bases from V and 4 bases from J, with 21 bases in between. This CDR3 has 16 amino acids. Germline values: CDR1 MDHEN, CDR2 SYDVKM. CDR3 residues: CASRTRGQGSRETQYF. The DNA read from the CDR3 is TGTGCCAGCAGGACCCGTGGGCAGGGTTCTCGAGAGACC.

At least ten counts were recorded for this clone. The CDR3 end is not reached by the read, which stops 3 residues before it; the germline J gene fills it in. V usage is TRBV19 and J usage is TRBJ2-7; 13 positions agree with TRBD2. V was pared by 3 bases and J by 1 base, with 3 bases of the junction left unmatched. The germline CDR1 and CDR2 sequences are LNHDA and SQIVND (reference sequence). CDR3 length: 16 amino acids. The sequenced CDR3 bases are TGTGCCAGTAGTATCGGGGGACTAGCGGGGTCCTACGAG. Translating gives CASSIGGLAGSYE. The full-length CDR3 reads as CASSIGGLAGSYEQYF. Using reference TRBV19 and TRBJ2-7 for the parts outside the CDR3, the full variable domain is DGGITQSPKYLFRKEGQNVTLSCEQNLNHDAMYWYRQDPGQGLRLIYYSQIVNDFQKGDIAEGYSVSREKKESFPLTVTSAQKNPTAFYLCASSIGGLAGSYEQYFGPGTRLTVT.

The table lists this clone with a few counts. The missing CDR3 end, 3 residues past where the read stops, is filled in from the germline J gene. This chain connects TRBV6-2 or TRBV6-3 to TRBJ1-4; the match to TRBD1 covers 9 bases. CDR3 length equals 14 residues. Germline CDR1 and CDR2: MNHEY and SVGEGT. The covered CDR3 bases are TGTGCCAGCAGCTCCGGGACAGGGAATTCACCA. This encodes CASSSGTGNSP. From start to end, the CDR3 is CASSSGTGNSPLFF.

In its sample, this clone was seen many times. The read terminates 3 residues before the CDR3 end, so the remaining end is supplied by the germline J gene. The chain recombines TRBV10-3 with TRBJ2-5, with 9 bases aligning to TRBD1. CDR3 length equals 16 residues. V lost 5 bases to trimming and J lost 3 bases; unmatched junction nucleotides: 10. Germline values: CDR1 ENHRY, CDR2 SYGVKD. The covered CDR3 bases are TGTGCCATCAGTACGGGACAGGGACGGGGAGAAGAGACC. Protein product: CAISTGQGRGEET. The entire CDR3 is CAISTGQGRGEETQYF.

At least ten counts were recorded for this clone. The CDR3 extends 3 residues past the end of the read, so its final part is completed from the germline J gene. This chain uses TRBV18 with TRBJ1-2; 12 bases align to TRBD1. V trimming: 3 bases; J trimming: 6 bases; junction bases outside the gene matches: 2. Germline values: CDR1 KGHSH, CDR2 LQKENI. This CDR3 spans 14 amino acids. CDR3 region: CASSPGTGGDGYTF. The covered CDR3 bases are TGTGCCAGCTCACCGGGGACAGGGGGCGATGGC.

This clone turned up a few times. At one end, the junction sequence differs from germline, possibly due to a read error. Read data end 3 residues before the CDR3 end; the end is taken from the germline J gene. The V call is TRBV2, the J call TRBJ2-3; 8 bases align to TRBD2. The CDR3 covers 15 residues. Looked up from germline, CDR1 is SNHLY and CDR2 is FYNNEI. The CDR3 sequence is CASSKALRGADTQYF. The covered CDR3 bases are TGTGCCAGCAGTAAAGCCCTGCGGGGGGCAGATACG. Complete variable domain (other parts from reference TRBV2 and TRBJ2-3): EPEVTQTPSHQVTQMGQEVILRCVPISNHLYFYWYRQILGQKVEFLVSFYNNEISEKSEIFDDQFSVERPDGSNFTLKIRSTKLEDSAMYFCASSKALRGADTQYFGPGTRLTVL.

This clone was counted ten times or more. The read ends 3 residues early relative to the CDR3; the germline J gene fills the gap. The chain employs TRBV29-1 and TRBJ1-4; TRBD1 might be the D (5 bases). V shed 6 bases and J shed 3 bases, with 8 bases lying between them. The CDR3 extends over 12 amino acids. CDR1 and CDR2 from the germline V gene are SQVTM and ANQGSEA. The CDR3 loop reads CSVRDSNEKLFF. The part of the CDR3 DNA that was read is TGCAGCGTCAGGGATTCTAATGAAAAA.

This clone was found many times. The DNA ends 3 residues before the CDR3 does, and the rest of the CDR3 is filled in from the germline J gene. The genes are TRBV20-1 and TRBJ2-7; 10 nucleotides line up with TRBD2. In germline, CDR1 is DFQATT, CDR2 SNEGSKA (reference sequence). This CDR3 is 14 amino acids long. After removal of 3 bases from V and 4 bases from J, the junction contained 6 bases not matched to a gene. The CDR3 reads CSASKTSGPYEQYF. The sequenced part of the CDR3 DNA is TGCAGTGCTAGTAAGACTAGCGGGCCATACGAG.